This TCR beta chain was found in a study of early T cells in non-severe SARS-CoV-2 infection. Study-wide background: RNA in bulk from unsorted whole blood was sequenced, and chains were unpaired.

The sample holds a few counts of this clonotype. Its antigen is currently unknown. General observations from the study: CD4 and private specificities were missed by VDJdb matching, which favored anti-spike CD8 responses.

The TCR library protocol was used to attach unique molecular identifiers. These identifiers were attached to individual cDNA molecules. Via MiXCR, TCRdb re-called the 5' RACE reads, giving one row per CDR3 protein. The sample contains fewer than 85,000 distinct CDR3 sequences, roughly 15% of which appear only once. CDR1 and CDR2 from the germline V gene are WNHNN and SYGVQD (reference sequence). This CDR3 is 13 amino acids long. Trimming took off 2 bases at V and 7 bases at J, with 11 bases between the two ends. The sample consisted of whole blood, taken at baseline. This TCR was recovered from an adult who was a healthcare worker with PCR-confirmed SARS-CoV-2 infection or an uninfected control (not recorded which). The chain combines TRBV10-1 with TRBJ2-5; D possibly corresponds to TRBD2 (5 bases). Written as DNA, the CDR3 is TGCGCCAGCAGTGAGCAAAGAGGAGGGACCCAGTACTTC. Its translation is CASSEQRGGTQYF.